What follows is one T cell receptor beta chain and its context. The data are from a study of shared clonotypes between healthy human individuals. Measured with immunoSEQ multiplex PCR; TCRdb has only the in-frame clones, and not every one. The repertoire holds some 500,000 clones, with 79% as singletons. This TCR was sampled from a woman aged 40 to 50 in good health. Some clones in this sample may be carry-over from other donors' samples. Sequenced sample: PBMCs.

In DNA, the CDR3 is TGTGCCAGCAGTTTAGTTAGGTACAATGAGCAGTTCTTC. This sequence encodes CASSLVRYNEQFF. This chain joins TRBV27 and TRBJ2-1; D unclear. Germline-derived CDR1 and CDR2 are MNHEY and SMNVEV (reference sequence). CDR3 length: 13 residues. V dropped 2 bases and J dropped 4 bases, with 6 bases sitting between them.